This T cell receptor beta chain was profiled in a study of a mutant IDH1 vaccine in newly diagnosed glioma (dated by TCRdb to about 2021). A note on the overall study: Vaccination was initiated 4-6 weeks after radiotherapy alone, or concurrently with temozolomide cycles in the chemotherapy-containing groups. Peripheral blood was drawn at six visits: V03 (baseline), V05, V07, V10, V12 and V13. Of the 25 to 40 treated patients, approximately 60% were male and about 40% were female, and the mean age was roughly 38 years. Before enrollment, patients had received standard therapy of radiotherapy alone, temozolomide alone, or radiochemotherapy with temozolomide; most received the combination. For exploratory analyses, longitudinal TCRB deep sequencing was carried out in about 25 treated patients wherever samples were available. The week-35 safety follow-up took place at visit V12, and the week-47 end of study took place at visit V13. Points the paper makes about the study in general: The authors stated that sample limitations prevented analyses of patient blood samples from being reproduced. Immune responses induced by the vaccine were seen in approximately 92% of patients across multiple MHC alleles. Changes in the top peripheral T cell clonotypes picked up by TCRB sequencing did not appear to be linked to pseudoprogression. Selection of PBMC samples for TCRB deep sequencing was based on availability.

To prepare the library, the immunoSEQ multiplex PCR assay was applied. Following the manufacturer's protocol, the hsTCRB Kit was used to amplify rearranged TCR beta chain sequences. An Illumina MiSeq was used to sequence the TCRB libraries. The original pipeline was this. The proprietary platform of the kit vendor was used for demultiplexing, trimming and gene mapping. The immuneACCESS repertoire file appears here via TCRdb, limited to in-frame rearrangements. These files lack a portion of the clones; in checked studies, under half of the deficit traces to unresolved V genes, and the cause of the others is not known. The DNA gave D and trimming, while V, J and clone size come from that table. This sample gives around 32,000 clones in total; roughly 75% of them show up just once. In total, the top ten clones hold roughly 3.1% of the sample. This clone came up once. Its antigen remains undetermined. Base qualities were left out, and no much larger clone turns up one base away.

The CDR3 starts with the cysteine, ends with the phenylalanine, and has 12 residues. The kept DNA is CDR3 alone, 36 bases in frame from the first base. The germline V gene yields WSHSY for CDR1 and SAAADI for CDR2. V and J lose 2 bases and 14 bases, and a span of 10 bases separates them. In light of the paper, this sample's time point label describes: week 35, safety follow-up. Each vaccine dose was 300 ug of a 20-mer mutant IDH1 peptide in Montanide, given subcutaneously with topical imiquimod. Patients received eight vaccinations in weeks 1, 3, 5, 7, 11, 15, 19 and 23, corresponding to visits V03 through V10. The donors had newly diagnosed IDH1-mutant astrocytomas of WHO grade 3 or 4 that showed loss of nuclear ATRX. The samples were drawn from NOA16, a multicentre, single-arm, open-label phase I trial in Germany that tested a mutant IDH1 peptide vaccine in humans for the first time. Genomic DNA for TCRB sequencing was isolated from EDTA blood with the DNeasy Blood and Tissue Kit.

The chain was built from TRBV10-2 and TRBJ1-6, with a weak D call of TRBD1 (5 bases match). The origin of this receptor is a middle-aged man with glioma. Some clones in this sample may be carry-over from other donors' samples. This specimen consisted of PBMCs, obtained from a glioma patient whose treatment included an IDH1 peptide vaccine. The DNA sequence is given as TGCGCCAGCAGTGAGACCCAAGGGGCCCTCCACTTT. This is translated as CASSETQGALHF.